Given below is one T cell receptor beta chain in context. The germline gives CDR1 SGHTA, CDR2 FQGTGA. This CDR3 spans 15 amino acids. J lost 7 bases, V lost 4 bases, and 7 bases had no gene match. From the RT-PCR reads, TCRdb called clonotypes with MiXCR, one entry per CDR3 protein. The sample has hundreds of thousands of distinct CDR3 sequences, 14% seen once; the top ten hold roughly 4%. The receptor comes from a female donor in good health, serving as a healthy control. The sample was memory CD4+ T cells from blood. J is TRBJ2-1 and V is TRBV7-3; 10 bases fit TRBD1. The CDR3 nucleotides read TGTGCCAGCAGCTCAGGGACAGGGGTACGAAATGAGCAGTTCTTC. It specifies CASSSGTGVRNEQFF.